The clone carrying this T cell receptor beta chain was recorded a few times. Its antigen is still unknown. Every bit of the isolated RNA underwent reverse transcription, so sequencing read expressed TCRB transcripts. Assay used: immunoSEQ multiplex PCR; TCRdb lists only in-frame clones, some missing. The sample has approximately 170,000 clones; less than 10% are singletons. CD45RO/CCR7/CD25/CD127/CD95/CD27 separated CD4+ naive, central memory, regulatory and stem cell-like memory cells by sorting. Purity (above 98%) was reached by all sorted populations. This sample is part of a study of beta chain features in type 1 diabetes. Regarding the study as a whole: Shortening that was moderate but significant affected the TCRB CDR3s of Type 1 diabetes patients in all four CD4+ subsets. Type 1 diabetes patients showed fewer insertions and more deletions at VDJ junctions.

Germline CDR1 SNHLY, CDR2 FYNNEI. This CDR3 region has 14 residues. The junction had 7 bases not matched to a gene; V was cut back by 7 bases and J by 6 bases. Sequenced input: central memory CD4+ T cells from blood. The sequence derives from a man younger than 35 with type 1 diabetes. This sequence joins TRBV2 and TRBJ1-5; 9 bases fit TRBD1. CDR3 sequence: CASNPQGAGQPQHF. CDR3 in DNA: TGTGCCAGCAACCCACAGGGGGCGGGTCAGCCCCAGCATTTT.